Below are 5 T cell receptor beta chains sequenced from a single sample in a study of blood T cell repertoires in COVID-19. Profiled with immunoSEQ multiplex PCR; TCRdb holds only in-frame clones, not every one. The repertoire holds about 200,000 clones, with around 90% as singletons. The specimen sequenced was peripheral blood. These receptors originate from a man aged 55 to 70 with acute or convalescent COVID-19.

The chain links TRBV4-1 to TRBJ2-2, with TRBD1 identical over 8 bases. This CDR3 has 15 amino acids. J lost 1 base, V lost 7 bases, and 5 bases had no gene match. The germline V gene has CDR1 MGHRA and CDR2 YSYEKL. DNA of the CDR3: TGCGCCAGCACACAGGGGGGCCAGAACACCGGGGAGCTGTTTTTT. Its protein product is CASTQGGQNTGELFF.

This clone was observed once. This sequence joins TRBV27 and TRBJ2-1; possible D gene TRBD2, 7 bases. Trimming pared 0 bases from V and 5 bases from J, leaving 17 bases between. The CDR3 is 17 amino acids. Germline CDR1 MNHEY, CDR2 SMNVEV (reference sequence). The CDR3 DNA follows: TGTGCCAGCAGTTTATCCCCGGGGGGCCGGATAAACAATGAGCAGTTCTTC. Translating gives CASSLSPGGRINNEQFF.

This chain joins TRBV18 and TRBJ1-4; maybe TRBD1 (5 bases). The CDR3 has 15 amino acids. Deletions cut 6 bases from V and 8 bases from J, with 19 bases between. Germline lookup yields CDR1 KGHSH and CDR2 LQKENI. The CDR3 here is CASSPSGGTREKLFF. The DNA of the CDR3 is TGTGCCAGCTCCCCCAGCGGAGGGACTAGAGAAAAACTGTTTTTT.

This chain uses TRBV4-1 with TRBJ1-1; a weak D match, TRBD1 (6 bases). Germline V gene sequence: CDR1 MGHRA, CDR2 YSYEKL. V shed 4 bases and J shed 5 bases, with 11 bases lying between them. There are 13 residues in the CDR3. CDR3 bases: TGCGCCAGCAGCCGCTTACAGGGTACTGAAGCTTTCTTT. It translates to CASSRLQGTEAFF.

V is TRBV18 and J is TRBJ1-6; 7 bases agree with TRBD1. Germline assignment: CDR1 KGHSH and CDR2 LQKENI. J was trimmed by 8 bases and V by 6 bases; bases with no gene match: 7. The CDR3 spans 14 residues. As DNA, the CDR3 is TGTGCCAGCTCGCGACAGGGTGGGGATTCACCCCTCCACTTT. Translated: CASSRQGGDSPLHF.